Presented here are 18 T cell receptor beta chains from one specimen sequenced in a study of blood T cell repertoires in COVID-19 (dated by TCRdb to 2020 to 2021). The receptor library was made with the immunoSEQ multiplex PCR assay. In TCRdb, the immuneACCESS table is reduced to in-frame sequences with V and J assigned. These tables do not hold every clone; where another copy was compared, an unresolved V gene accounts for under half, and the others remain unexplained. Present in this sample are about 86,000 clones, 75% to 90% of which were seen just once. 0.85% to 1.3% of the sample goes to the ten largest clones. The sequencing input was peripheral blood. These receptors were obtained from a human donor in a cohort sampled during active COVID-19.

As DNA, the CDR3 is TGTGCCAGCAGGCGGCGGGAATTCACAGATACGCAGTATTTT. This encodes CASRRREFTDTQYF. The chain employs TRBV28 and TRBJ2-3; weak D call: TRBD2 (6 bases). The CDR3 has 14 amino acids. V was clipped by 6 bases and J by 2 bases, with 12 bases between them. Germline CDR1 MDHEN, CDR2 SYDVKM. The full variable domain, its missing parts supplied by reference TRBV28 and TRBJ2-3, is DVKVTQSSRYLVKRTGEKVFLECVQDMDHENMFWYRQDPGLGLRLIYFSYDVKMKEKGDIPEGYSVSREKKERFSLILESASTNQTSMYLCASRRREFTDTQYFGPGTRLTVL.

The chain uses TRBV19 and TRBJ1-1; a weak D match, TRBD1 (5 bases). This CDR3 spans 12 amino acids. Germline lookup yields CDR1 LNHDA and CDR2 SQIVND (reference sequence). V lost 5 bases and J 6 bases, leaving 10 bases between the germline ends. CDR3 region: CASSSQGAEAFF. The CDR3 DNA sequence: TGTGCCAGTAGTTCTCAGGGCGCTGAAGCTTTCTTT. The full variable domain, in which reference TRBV19 and TRBJ1-1 provide the parts outside the CDR3, is DGGITQSPKYLFRKEGQNVTLSCEQNLNHDAMYWYRQDPGQGLRLIYYSQIVNDFQKGDIAEGYSVSREKKESFPLTVTSAQKNPTAFYLCASSSQGAEAFFGQGTRLTVV.

This chain uses TRBV6-5 with TRBJ1-5, with D tentatively TRBD1 (5 bases). The V end lost 5 bases, the J end lost 6 bases, and 14 bases lay between the germline ends. CDR1 is MNHEY, CDR2 SVGAGI, per germline. The CDR3 totals 14 residues. CDR3 sequence (DNA): TGTGCCAGCAGTCCGACAGCCCCTAGTCAGCCCCAGCATTTT. This encodes CASSPTAPSQPQHF.

The chain links TRBV13 to TRBJ1-5; D possibly corresponds to TRBD1 (5 bases). V lost 5 bases, J lost 5 bases, and 13 bases lay in between. Germline assignment: CDR1 PRHDT and CDR2 FYEKMQ (reference sequence). The CDR3 is made up of 14 amino acids. CDR3 DNA sequence: TGTGCCAGCAGCCAGGGTCGCCGAGATCAGCCCCAGCATTTT. Its translation: CASSQGRRDQPQHF. The variable domain in full, with the rest retrieved from reference TRBV13 and TRBJ1-5, is AAGVIQSPRHLIKEKRETATLKCYPIPRHDTVYWYQQGPGQDPQFLISFYEKMQSDKGSIPDRFSAQQFSDYHSELNMSSLELGDSALYFCASSQGRRDQPQHFGDGTRLSIL.

V usage is TRBV18 and J usage is TRBJ2-1; 9 nucleotides align to TRBD1. This CDR3 has 14 residues. Germline CDR1 is KGHSH and CDR2 is LQKENI. V lost 2 bases to trimming and J lost 8 bases; unmatched junction nucleotides: 4. CDR3 bases: TGTGCCAGCTCACCAGGACAGGGGAAAGATGAGCAGTTCTTC. Translation: CASSPGQGKDEQFF.

The chain links TRBV5-4 to TRBJ1-1; D may be TRBD1 (5 bases). Trimming removed 0 bases from V and 5 bases from J, with 17 bases in between. The CDR3 loop spans 16 amino acids. Per germline, CDR1 SGHNT and CDR2 YYREEE (reference sequence). The CDR3 DNA reads TGTGCCAGCAGCTTGGGGGGGGGAGCCTCGGCTACTGAAGCTTTCTTT. Residues: CASSLGGGASATEAFF.

This clone turned up a few times. The chain employs TRBV27 and TRBJ2-7; 7 nucleotides agree with TRBD2. The CDR3 covers 15 residues. Germline lookup yields CDR1 MNHEY and CDR2 SMNVEV (reference sequence). V gave up 2 bases and J gave up 0 bases; unmatched junction bases: 4. CDR3: CASSLSGGSSYEQYF. The DNA of the CDR3 is TGTGCCAGCAGTTTAAGTGGCGGGAGCTCCTACGAGCAGTACTTC.

The CDR3 nucleotides are TGTGCCAGCAGCCAGAACAGGGTAGCCGGCGGGCGGGAAAAACTGTTTTTT. Translation: CASSQNRVAGGREKLFF. The chain uses TRBV3-1 (or the pseudogene TRBV3-2) and TRBJ1-4; a weak D match, TRBD1 (6 bases). CDR1 is LGHDT and CDR2 is YNNKEL in the germline V gene (reference sequence). The CDR3 has 17 residues. Trimming removed 3 bases from V and 8 bases from J, with 22 bases in between.

This chain's CDR3 is CASSLSSDTQYF. The CDR3 DNA is TGTGCCAGCAGCCTTTCTTCAGATACGCAGTATTTT. The chain couples TRBV9 to TRBJ2-3; D remains ambiguous. CDR3 size: 12 residues. V shed 4 bases and J shed 4 bases, with 7 bases lying between them. CDR1 is SGDLS and CDR2 is YYNGEE in the germline V gene.

The chain joins TRBV6-6 to TRBJ1-5; D might be TRBD1 (6 bases). The CDR3 is made up of 16 amino acids. The V and J ends lost 2 bases and 0 bases respectively, with 11 bases between them. The germline gives CDR1 MNHNY, CDR2 SVGAGI (reference sequence). The CDR3 loop reads CASSYEGGDSNQPQHF. In DNA form, the CDR3 reads TGTGCCAGCAGTTACGAGGGGGGGGATAGCAATCAGCCCCAGCATTTT.

The chain carries TRBV18 and TRBJ2-1; the match to TRBD1 covers 8 bases. The trim removed 3 bases at V and 8 bases at J, leaving 12 bases unmatched. CDR3 length: 16 residues. Germline lookup yields CDR1 KGHSH and CDR2 LQKENI. CDR3 sequence: CASSPGGQGARDEQFF. DNA for the CDR3: TGTGCCAGCTCACCTGGAGGACAGGGAGCGAGAGATGAGCAGTTCTTC.

This clone was recorded only once. V and J are TRBV5-1 and TRBJ2-1; 8 bases are shared with TRBD1. After removal of 6 bases from V and 6 bases from J, the junction contained 11 bases not matched to a gene. Germline V gene data show CDR1 as SGHRS and CDR2 as YFSETQ. There are 15 residues in the CDR3. The CDR3 nucleotides read TGCGCCAGCATCCCCGGACAGGGAGAGTTCAATGAGCAGTTCTTC. Translation gives CASIPGQGEFNEQFF.

This chain links TRBV28 with TRBJ2-7; TRBD2 agrees at 7 bases. Germline V lookup: CDR1 MDHEN, CDR2 SYDVKM. This CDR3 region has 18 residues. Germline trimming cut 6 bases from V and 0 bases from J; bases unmatched to any gene: 17. The chain's CDR3 is CASSPLQTSEEASYEQYF. CDR3 bases: TGTGCCAGCAGCCCATTGCAAACTAGCGAGGAAGCCTCCTACGAGCAGTACTTC.

The chain links TRBV5-4 to TRBJ2-1; 7 bases are shared with TRBD2. Germline-derived CDR1 and CDR2 are SGHNT and YYREEE (reference sequence). The CDR3 spans 13 residues. With 5 bases clipped from V and 3 bases from J, the junction kept 2 bases outside the gene matches. CDR3 protein: CASSSSGYNEQFF. CDR3 nucleotides: TGTGCCAGCAGTTCTAGCGGCTACAATGAGCAGTTCTTC.

The chain combines TRBV10-2 with TRBJ2-1; tentatively, D is TRBD2 (5 bases). V was cut by 10 bases and J by 0 bases, with 13 bases left in between. The CDR3 totals 14 residues. The germline gives CDR1 WSHSY, CDR2 SAAADI. CDR3 in DNA: TGCGCCACCGCGAGGGATCCCTCCTACAATGAGCAGTTCTTC. It yields the protein CATARDPSYNEQFF.

The chain recombines TRBV5-4 with TRBJ1-2, with D maybe TRBD1 (6 bases). The CDR3 spans 15 residues. Germline CDR1 and CDR2: SGHNT and YYREEE (reference sequence). Trimming took 1 base from V and 4 from J, leaving 14 bases between them. In DNA, the CDR3 is TGTGCCAGCAGCTTGCCGGCGGGGGCCCCCTATGGCTACACCTTC. The encoded protein is CASSLPAGAPYGYTF.

The rearrangement links TRBV7-3 to TRBJ2-3; 11 bases are shared with TRBD2. The ends lost 5 bases at V and 2 bases at J; junction bases unmatched: 9. Looked up from germline, CDR1 is SGHTA and CDR2 is FQGTGA. The CDR3 extends over 17 amino acids. The CDR3 nucleotides are TGTGCCAGCAGCGCTGGGGGGACTAGCGGTTACACAGATACGCAGTATTTT. Its protein is CASSAGGTSGYTDTQYF.

This sequence joins TRBV21-1 and TRBJ2-5; TRBD2 was called by the table and not checked on the DNA. TRBV21-1 constitutes a pseudogene. The CDR3 runs to 14 residues. CDR3 sequence (DNA): TGTGCCAGCAGCGCGAGCGGAGGGGAAGAGACCCAGTACTTC. Translating gives CASSASGGEETQYF.